This record concerns one TCR beta chain sequence. The specificity of this receptor is unknown. Qualities for individual bases were not recorded, and no much larger clone is one base off. These data belong to a study of blood T cell repertoires in COVID-19 (dated by TCRdb to 2018 to 2020). Notes on the research overall: The collaborator samples originated in the United States, Italy and Spain and spanned the acute and convalescent phases of COVID-19. The material from the prospective study consisted of cDNA or gDNA derived from T cells, B-cell-depleted T cells, or PBMCs. Subjects who had been exposed to COVID-19, were actively infected with it, or had recovered from it provided the deeply sampled blood TCRbeta repertoires that made up the dataset. A freely available public database, intended as a resource for researchers studying the immune response to SARS-CoV-2, is where the repertoires were released. The samples were drawn from two sources: the first 160 participants of the ongoing ImmuneRACE study, and 1,200 or so subjects contributed by 6 global collaborators. A de-identified subject ID, COVID-19 status, age in years and sex were almost always included in the sample metadata. Where available, HLA class I and class II types were obtained from metadata supplied by the sample provider rather than from assay-based typing.

Another Seattle source contributed samples from volunteer blood donors who had recovered from COVID-19. Whole blood was collected in K2EDTA tubes by collaborating institutions according to the institutions' own protocols. For TCRbeta analysis, collaborators shipped samples in one of three forms: frozen whole blood, isolated PBMCs, or DNA extracted from either of those sample types. The CDR3 goes from the cysteine to the phenylalanine over 17 residues. Of all the DNA, just the CDR3 is kept, 51 bases in frame from base 1. CDR1 and CDR2 are read off the germline V gene (reference sequence) as LNHDA and SQIVND. For this chain, trimming is 5 bases at the V end and 5 bases at the J end, and the number of junction bases without a gene match is 17. TCRbeta CDR3 regions were amplified from genomic DNA using the immunoSEQ Assay, a bias-controlled multiplex PCR. Turning to the authors' computational methods: Within the assay, amplification of reference gene primers was used to estimate how many nucleated cells each sample contained. To quantify the absolute abundance of each unique TCRbeta CDR3 rearrangement, sequence reads were collapsed and filtered. For each sample, productive Simpson clonality was calculated as the square root of Simpson's diversity index over productive rearrangements. In TCRdb, the immuneACCESS table is reduced to in-frame sequences with V and J assigned. These tables do not hold every clone; where another copy was compared, an unresolved V gene accounts for under half, and the others remain unexplained. D and trimming come from the DNA, and the V and J calls and clone size come from that table. The sample records about 140,000 clones, about four fifths of which are singletons. The ten largest clonotypes hold about 4% of the sample.

General conclusions and limits of the study: How much clinical and demographic metadata was included differed by source and by participant, and the metadata was provided uncurated.

Sequenced sample: peripheral blood. The V and J genes are TRBV19 and TRBJ2-7, with TRBD1 matching 8 junction bases. This receptor was identified in a man between 65 and 79 years old who had recovered from COVID-19. For the CDR3, the sequence is CASSARDRLLDGNEQYF. The sequenced DNA: TGTGCCAGTAGTGCCCGGGACAGGCTTCTGGACGGCAACGAGCAGTACTTC.